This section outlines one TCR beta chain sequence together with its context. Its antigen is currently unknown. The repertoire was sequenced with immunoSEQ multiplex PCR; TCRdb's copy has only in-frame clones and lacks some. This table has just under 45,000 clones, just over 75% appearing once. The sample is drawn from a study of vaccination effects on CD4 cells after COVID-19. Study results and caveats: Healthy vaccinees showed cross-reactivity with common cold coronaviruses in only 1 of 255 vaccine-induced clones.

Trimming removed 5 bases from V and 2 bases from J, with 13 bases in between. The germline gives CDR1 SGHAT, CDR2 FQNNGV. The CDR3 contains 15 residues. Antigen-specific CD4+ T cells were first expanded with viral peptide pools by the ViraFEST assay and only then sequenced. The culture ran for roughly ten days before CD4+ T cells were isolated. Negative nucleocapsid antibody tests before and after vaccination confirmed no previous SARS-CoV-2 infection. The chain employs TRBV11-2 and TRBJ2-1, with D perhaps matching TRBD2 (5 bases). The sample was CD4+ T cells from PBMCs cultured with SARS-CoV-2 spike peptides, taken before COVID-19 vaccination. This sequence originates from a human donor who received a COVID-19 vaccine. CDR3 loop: CASSPSPGAYNEQFF. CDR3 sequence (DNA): TGTGCCAGCAGCCCGAGTCCCGGGGCCTACAATGAGCAGTTCTTC. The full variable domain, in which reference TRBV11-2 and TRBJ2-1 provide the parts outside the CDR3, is EAGVAQSPRYKIIEKRQSVAFWCNPISGHATLYWYQQILGQGPKLLIQFQNNGVVDDSQLPKDRFSAERLKGVDSTLKIQPAKLEDSAVYLCASSPSPGAYNEQFFGPGTRLTVL.